The 27 T cell receptor beta chains in this list originate from one sample, sequenced in a study of a mutant IDH1 vaccine in newly diagnosed glioma. Antigen specificity for these receptors is unknown. Time point specified: week 35, safety follow-up. Vaccinated patients received 300 ug of mutant IDH1 20-mer peptide per dose, with topical imiquimod. Clones were sequenced by immunoSEQ multiplex PCR, and TCRdb holds only the in-frame ones, with some missing. Of about 50,000 clones listed, about 85% were seen once; the top ten hold over 4%. The sample in question was PBMCs, obtained from a glioma patient whose treatment included an IDH1 peptide vaccine. These TCRs come from a woman aged 18-29 years with glioma.

The table lists this clone with a count of one. The rearrangement uses TRBV29-1 and TRBJ2-7, with TRBD1 identical over 9 bases. The CDR3 length is 13 residues. With 5 bases clipped from V and 5 bases from J, the junction kept 7 bases outside the gene matches. Germline V gene sequence: CDR1 SQVTM, CDR2 ANQGSEA. The CDR3 loop reads CSVLGQGLNEQYF. CDR3 bases: TGCAGCGTTTTGGGACAGGGTCTCAACGAGCAGTACTTC.

The rearrangement links TRBV5-4 to TRBJ2-1, with 10 bases lining up with TRBD1. The CDR3 length is 15 residues. J lost 2 bases, V lost 4 bases, and 3 bases had no gene match. Germline lookup yields CDR1 SGHNT and CDR2 YYREEE (reference sequence). As DNA, the CDR3 is TGTGCCAGCAGCGCAGGACAGGGGGCCTACAATGAGCAGTTCTTC. As protein: CASSAGQGAYNEQFF. The entire variable domain, with the rest obtained from reference TRBV5-4 and TRBJ2-1, is as follows: ETGVTQSPTHLIKTRGQQVTLRCSSQSGHNTVSWYQQALGQGPQFIFQYYREEENGRGNFPPRFSGLQFPNYSSELNVNALELDDSALYLCASSAGQGAYNEQFFGPGTRLTVL.

This rearrangement joins TRBV5-6 to TRBJ2-4, with 9 bases aligning to TRBD2. The CDR3 runs 14 residues. V shed 5 bases, J shed 7 bases, and the junction held 7 bases outside the gene matches. The germline gives CDR1 SGHDT, CDR2 YYEEEE. The CDR3 DNA sequence: TGTGCCAGCAGTCCCGCGGGGGGGGCGAACATTCAGTACTTC. It translates to CASSPAGGANIQYF.

This chain joins TRBV5-1 and TRBJ2-3; the match to TRBD1 covers 8 bases. CDR3 length equals 14 residues. Germline values: CDR1 SGHRS, CDR2 YFSETQ. Losses at the gene ends were 5 bases for V and 6 bases for J; bases not matched to a gene: 8. The DNA of the CDR3 is TGCGCCAGCAGTCCTCGACAGGGGAGCGATACGCAGTATTTT. Translated: CASSPRQGSDTQYF.

This clone turned up a few times. The chain couples TRBV9 to TRBJ1-1; 8 bases are a match to TRBD1. V shed 4 bases and J 9 bases; nucleotides not matched to a gene: 11. Germline V gene lookup returns CDR1 SGDLS and CDR2 YYNGEE. The CDR3 contains 14 residues. The DNA of the CDR3 is TGTGCCAGCAGCCCTGACAGGGGAGGTGGGCAAGCTTTCTTT. Translation: CASSPDRGGGQAFF.

This clone appeared once. The chain carries TRBV7-6 and TRBJ2-5; no clear D gene. With 2 bases removed from V and 4 bases from J, the gap between germline ends came to 5 bases. This CDR3 is 12 amino acids long. Germline V lookup: CDR1 SGHVS, CDR2 FNYEAQ. CDR3 residues: CASSLLSETQYF. The DNA of the CDR3 is TGTGCCAGCAGCTTACTCTCAGAGACCCAGTACTTC.

V gene TRBV7-3 combines with J gene TRBJ1-6, with D maybe TRBD1 (5 bases). Germline V CDR1 and CDR2: SGHTA, FQGTGA. The CDR3 runs 15 residues. The V and J ends lost 4 bases and 6 bases respectively, with 13 bases between them. The CDR3: CASSSDRFLNSPLHF. The CDR3 nucleotides read TGTGCCAGCAGCTCCGACAGATTCCTTAATTCACCCCTCCACTTT.

The chain links TRBV6-5 to TRBJ2-2, with D unresolved. The CDR3 spans 14 residues. With 6 bases removed from V and 3 bases from J, the gap between germline ends came to 11 bases. Germline V gives CDR1 MNHEY, CDR2 SVGAGI. CDR3 loop: CASSTSADTGELFF. CDR3 sequence (DNA): TGTGCCAGCAGCACGAGTGCGGACACCGGGGAGCTGTTTTTT.

This clone has a handful of counts. The chain uses TRBV6-1 and TRBJ1-1, with 7 positions matching TRBD1. Per the germline V gene, CDR1 is MNHNS and CDR2 is SASEGT. The CDR3 runs 13 residues. V shed 6 bases and J 4 bases; nucleotides not matched to a gene: 5. The chain's CDR3 is CASSRTGLTEAFF. CDR3 nucleotides: TGTGCCAGCAGCCGGACAGGTCTCACTGAAGCTTTCTTT.

The chain links TRBV7-9 to TRBJ2-3, with D hard to call. Per germline, CDR1 SEHNR and CDR2 FQNEAQ (reference sequence). The CDR3 contains 12 residues. V shed 4 bases and J shed 2 bases, with 4 bases lying between them. The CDR3 loop is CASSYFTDTQYF. The CDR3 nucleotides are TGTGCCAGCAGCTATTTCACAGATACGCAGTATTTT.

The V call is TRBV7-6, the J call TRBJ1-4; D not certain. The CDR3 extends over 15 amino acids. Trimming pared 2 bases from V and 4 bases from J, leaving 11 bases between. Germline assignment: CDR1 SGHVS and CDR2 FNYEAQ. The CDR3 is CASSLSGVGNEKLFF. CDR3 in DNA: TGTGCCAGCAGCTTATCCGGGGTTGGTAATGAAAAACTGTTTTTT.

The chain combines TRBV30 with TRBJ2-5; TRBD2 agrees at 7 bases. The J call is in doubt because the DNA end fits TRBJ2-7 better. CDR3 length: 15 amino acids. Per germline, CDR1 GTSNPN and CDR2 SVGIG (reference sequence). The CDR3 sequence is CAWTKLGGSSYEQYF. In nucleotides, the CDR3 is TGTGCCTGGACAAAATTGGGGGGGAGTTCCTACGAGCAGTACTTC.

This sequence joins TRBV30 and TRBJ1-1; D is undetermined. Trimming left V 5 bases short and J 0 bases short, with 7 bases between. The CDR3 runs 12 residues. Germline V gene sequence: CDR1 GTSNPN, CDR2 SVGIG (reference sequence). CDR3: CAWGRLNTEAFF. The CDR3 nucleotides read TGTGCCTGGGGGCGGCTGAACACTGAAGCTTTCTTT.

In this sample, this clone turned up once. This chain joins TRBV20-1 and TRBJ1-2; no reliable D call. Trimming cost V 5 bases and J 5 bases, with 9 bases left between them. The CDR3 extends over 11 amino acids. The germline V gene encodes CDR1 DFQATT and CDR2 SNEGSKA (reference sequence). Here the CDR3 reads CSALDLYGYTF. For the CDR3, the DNA is TGCAGTGCTCTCGACCTATATGGCTACACCTTC.

The V call is TRBV15, the J call TRBJ2-2, with TRBD1 identical over 7 bases. The germline V gene encodes CDR1 LNHNV and CDR2 YYDKDF (reference sequence). V lost 2 bases to trimming and J lost 5 bases; unmatched junction nucleotides: 8. The CDR3 totals 16 residues. The CDR3 reads CATSRSTGVRTGELFF. CDR3 in DNA: TGTGCCACCAGCAGATCCACAGGGGTACGAACCGGGGAGCTGTTTTTT.

This rearrangement joins TRBV7-8 to TRBJ2-7, with 10 bases lining up with TRBD1. The CDR3 runs 17 residues. Germline V gives CDR1 SGHVS, CDR2 FQNEAQ. J lost 5 bases, V lost 1 base, and 11 bases had no gene match. CDR3 DNA sequence: TGTGCCAGCAGCTTAGTTCCCCGCCTCGGGACAGGGGACGAGCAGTACTTC. Its protein product is CASSLVPRLGTGDEQYF.

V gene TRBV9 combines with J gene TRBJ2-3; tentative D call: TRBD2 (7 bases). Germline CDR1 reads SGDLS; CDR2 reads YYNGEE. The CDR3 runs to 14 residues. The V end was cut by 7 bases, the J end by 0 bases, with 12 bases between. The CDR3 region is CASGGGASTDTQYF. Here the CDR3 DNA reads TGTGCCAGCGGGGGGGGCGCTAGCACAGATACGCAGTATTTT.

This clone was seen once. The chain has TRBV6-5 and TRBJ1-6, with D uncertain. This CDR3 region has 16 residues. V lost 4 bases to trimming and J lost 5 bases, with 15 bases between them. The germline CDR1 and CDR2 sequences are MNHEY and SVGAGI. The CDR3 coding sequence is TGTGCCAGCAGTTTCCGTTTAAGAGGGAATAATTCACCCCTCCACTTT. It specifies CASSFRLRGNNSPLHF.

V gene TRBV19 combines with J gene TRBJ1-1; D remains ambiguous. The germline V gene has CDR1 LNHDA and CDR2 SQIVND (reference sequence). This CDR3 spans 13 amino acids. The germline V and J ends were trimmed by 5 bases and 1 base, with 8 bases remaining between them. The DNA of the CDR3 is TGTGCCAGTAGTTTGACATCGAACACTGAAGCTTTCTTT. The encoded protein is CASSLTSNTEAFF. The variable domain in full, with the rest retrieved from reference TRBV19 and TRBJ1-1, is DGGITQSPKYLFRKEGQNVTLSCEQNLNHDAMYWYRQDPGQGLRLIYYSQIVNDFQKGDIAEGYSVSREKKESFPLTVTSAQKNPTAFYLCASSLTSNTEAFFGQGTRLTVV.

This clone was observed a handful of times. The chain is built from TRBV6-5 and TRBJ1-5; the D is unclear. Germline values: CDR1 MNHEY, CDR2 SVGAGI. V was pared by 8 bases and J by 6 bases, with 14 bases between. This CDR3 spans 13 amino acids. The CDR3 DNA reads as TGTGCCAGCCGGAGGATAACCGGTCAGCCCCAGCATTTT. Amino acid sequence: CASRRITGQPQHF.

The J gene is TRBJ2-7, the V gene TRBV7-8; 8 bases are shared with TRBD1. V was clipped by 2 bases and J by 1 base; unmatched bases: 7. Per the germline V gene, CDR1 is SGHVS and CDR2 is FQNEAQ. The length of the CDR3 is 16 residues. The CDR3 coding sequence is TGTGCCAGCAGCTTAAGTGGGGACAGGCCATCCTACGAGCAGTACTTC. Amino acids: CASSLSGDRPSYEQYF.

This sequence joins TRBV27 and TRBJ2-2; weak D call: TRBD1 (5 bases). The germline gives CDR1 MNHEY, CDR2 SMNVEV (reference sequence). V lost 3 bases and J 6 bases, leaving 29 bases between the germline ends. The CDR3 has 20 residues. The CDR3: CASSLWAFGAGRMIPGELFF. The CDR3 region has the DNA TGTGCCAGCAGTTTGTGGGCCTTTGGGGCAGGAAGGATGATTCCCGGGGAGCTGTTTTTT.

The chain employs TRBV14 and TRBJ1-2, with 7 nucleotides matching TRBD1. The length of the CDR3 is 16 residues. Germline CDR1 and CDR2: SGHDN and FVKESK. After removal of 4 bases from V and 3 bases from J, the junction contained 11 bases not matched to a gene. The CDR3 region has the DNA TGTGCCAGCAGCCGCGATGCGGGACAGCTCTACTATGGCTACACCTTC. It codes for CASSRDAGQLYYGYTF.

This chain links TRBV7-6 with TRBJ2-5, with D uncertain. This CDR3 is 13 amino acids long. V dropped 5 bases and J dropped 5 bases, with 12 bases sitting between them. Germline V gene lookup returns CDR1 SGHVS and CDR2 FNYEAQ. CDR3 coding DNA: TGTGCCAGCAGCCCACCCGGGTGGGAGACCCAGTACTTC. Its protein is CASSPPGWETQYF.

This clone has more than one count but fewer than ten. V gene TRBV11-3 combines with J gene TRBJ2-5, with TRBD1 matching over 10 bases. Germline V gives CDR1 SGHNT, CDR2 YENEEA. With 5 bases clipped from V and 2 bases from J, the junction kept 2 bases outside the gene matches. The length of the CDR3 is 14 residues. The CDR3 spells CASSPDRGQETQYF. CDR3 sequence (DNA): TGTGCCAGCAGCCCGGACAGGGGGCAAGAGACCCAGTACTTC.

The J gene is TRBJ2-2, the V gene TRBV27, with D unclear. V was pared by 2 bases and J by 1 base, with 5 bases between. This CDR3 comprises 14 residues. CDR1 MNHEY and CDR2 SMNVEV come from the germline V gene (reference sequence). CDR3 DNA: TGTGCCAGCAGTTTAGACGAGAACACCGGGGAGCTGTTTTTT. This translates into CASSLDENTGELFF.

V gene TRBV19 combines with J gene TRBJ2-5; tentative D call: TRBD2 (5 bases). CDR1 is LNHDA and CDR2 is SQIVND in the germline V gene (reference sequence). CDR3 length: 15 amino acids. Trimming took 1 base from V and 5 from J, leaving 14 bases between them. This CDR3 reads CASSIGGGSTETQYF. The CDR3 nucleotides read TGTGCCAGTAGTATAGGAGGAGGCTCGACGGAGACCCAGTACTTC.